The sample holds a few counts of the clone carrying this TCR beta chain. What it recognizes is unknown. Germline lookup yields CDR1 SGHTA and CDR2 FQGNSA. With 3 bases removed from V and 3 bases from J, the gap between germline ends came to 17 bases. CDR3 length: 16 residues. These data belong to a study of CD8 T cells in ankylosing spondylitis. Making the TCR beta libraries involved quantitative 5'-RACE with molecular barcodes. TCRdb called the 5' RACE reads again in MiXCR, with one record for every CDR3 protein. The sample yields around 340,000 distinct CDR3 sequences, approximately 20% seen once. Study observations and caveats: A motif of 8 or 9 highly homologous TCR beta variants was seen as apparently characteristic of ankylosing spondylitis blood. The clones that were linked to disease were reported to be significantly enriched in matched synovial fluid samples from ankylosing spondylitis patients.

This chain links TRBV7-2 with TRBJ2-5; D uncertain. The material sequenced was blood, either unsorted or a sorted T cell fraction (not recorded which). The sequence was obtained from a male donor with ankylosing spondylitis or in good health (not recorded which). CDR3 bases: TGTGCCAGCAGCTTTTTCCCAGTGAAGCCTAAAGAGACCCAGTACTTC. Its translation is CASSFFPVKPKETQYF.